The 31 T cell receptor beta chains below all came from one sample that was sequenced in a study of vaccination effects on CD4 cells after COVID-19. In the ViraFEST assay, antigen-specific CD4+ clonotypes were identified by expansion after peptide-pool stimulation. Cells that had been cultured for roughly 9 days were the source of isolated CD4+ T cells. Participants got two doses of BNT162b2 or mRNA-1273 vaccine. The method was immunoSEQ multiplex PCR; TCRdb's version includes in-frame clones alone and lacks a portion of them. The table shows roughly 59,000 clones, with around four fifths occurring only once. Their specific antigens are unknown. The sample was CD4+ T cells from PBMCs cultured with HCoV-OC43 spike peptides, taken after COVID-19 vaccination. Subset described: HCoV-OC43 spike overlapping peptide pool stimulation. These receptors all stem from a human donor who received a COVID-19 vaccine.

This chain joins TRBV6-1 and TRBJ2-5, with a weak D call TRBD1 (6 bases). Germline-derived CDR1 and CDR2 are MNHNS and SASEGT. The CDR3 covers 18 residues. Trimming left V 2 bases short and J 4 bases short, with 23 bases between. The CDR3 bases are TGTGCCAGCAGTGAAAACCCCCCGGGCCAGGGGAAGGGAGAGACCCAGTACTTC. This codes for CASSENPPGQGKGETQYF.

This clone has a single count. V is TRBV19 and J is TRBJ2-5; 8 bases line up with TRBD1. The ends lost 5 bases at V and 3 bases at J; junction bases unmatched: 8. Germline CDR1 reads LNHDA; CDR2 reads SQIVND (reference sequence). The CDR3 contains 15 residues. The CDR3, as DNA: TGTGCCAGTAGTTCACGAACAGGGGGGAAAGAGACCCAGTACTTC. Translating gives CASSSRTGGKETQYF. Complete variable domain (other parts from reference TRBV19 and TRBJ2-5): DGGITQSPKYLFRKEGQNVTLSCEQNLNHDAMYWYRQDPGQGLRLIYYSQIVNDFQKGDIAEGYSVSREKKESFPLTVTSAQKNPTAFYLCASSSRTGGKETQYFGPGTRLLVL.

V usage is TRBV15 and J usage is TRBJ2-5; D unclear. The CDR3 has 13 residues. Germline CDR1 LNHNV, CDR2 YYDKDF (reference sequence). Trimming cost V 0 bases and J 1 base, with 3 bases left between them. The CDR3 reads CATSRDSQETQYF. Here the CDR3 DNA reads TGTGCCACCAGCAGAGACAGCCAAGAGACCCAGTACTTC.

The chain couples TRBV19 to TRBJ2-5, with 9 bases matching TRBD2. The CDR3 is 16 amino acids. The germline V gene encodes CDR1 LNHDA and CDR2 SQIVND (reference sequence). After removal of 5 bases from V and 5 bases from J, the junction contained 12 bases not matched to a gene. CDR3 bases: TGTGCCAGTAGTGTACGCGGGGGGGCGCCCCTGGAGACCCAGTACTTC. Protein product: CASSVRGGAPLETQYF. The full variable domain, its missing parts supplied by reference TRBV19 and TRBJ2-5, is DGGITQSPKYLFRKEGQNVTLSCEQNLNHDAMYWYRQDPGQGLRLIYYSQIVNDFQKGDIAEGYSVSREKKESFPLTVTSAQKNPTAFYLCASSVRGGAPLETQYFGPGTRLLVL.

A single count supports this clone. This sequence joins TRBV5-8 and TRBJ1-2, with 8 bases matching TRBD1. Germline loops: CDR1 SGHTS, CDR2 YDEGEE. The trim removed 4 bases at V and 2 bases at J, leaving 4 bases unmatched. The CDR3 spans 14 residues. CDR3 in amino acids: CASSRGQANYGYTF. DNA for the CDR3: TGTGCCAGCAGCAGGGGACAGGCGAACTATGGCTACACCTTC.

The chain employs TRBV5-1 and TRBJ1-2; D is unclear. Germline CDR1 and CDR2: SGHRS and YFSETQ. The length of the CDR3 is 16 residues. Trimming pared 4 bases from V and 0 bases from J, leaving 16 bases between. This CDR3 is CASSTQPGNSNYGYTF. The CDR3 DNA reads TGCGCCAGCAGCACCCAACCGGGCAATTCTAACTATGGCTACACCTTC.

This clone occurred a few times. The genes are TRBV14 and TRBJ1-1; possibly TRBD1 for D (5 bases). This CDR3 comprises 14 residues. V was clipped by 4 bases and J by 1 base, with 10 bases between them. The germline CDR1 and CDR2 sequences are SGHDN and FVKESK. CDR3 sequence: CASSPIGGNTEAFF. The CDR3 nucleotides read TGTGCCAGCAGCCCTATTGGGGGGAACACTGAAGCTTTCTTT. Supplemented by reference TRBV14 and TRBJ1-1, the full variable domain reads EAGVTQFPSHSVIEKGQTVTLRCDPISGHDNLYWYRRVMGKEIKFLLHFVKESKQDESGMPNNRFLAERTGGTYSTLKVQPAELEDSGVYFCASSPIGGNTEAFFGQGTRLTVV.

This clone was observed a few times. The chain carries TRBV9 and TRBJ2-2; the D gene is possibly TRBD2 (6 bases). CDR3 length equals 16 residues. Germline CDR1 is SGDLS and CDR2 is YYNGEE. The V and J ends lost 2 bases and 3 bases respectively, with 14 bases between them. In DNA form, the CDR3 reads TGTGCCAGCAGCGTCCCTCTAGCGTCCGACACCGGGGAGCTGTTTTTT. Protein product: CASSVPLASDTGELFF.

This clone came up once. The chain recombines TRBV7-3 with TRBJ2-5, with a tentative D call TRBD1 (5 bases). The CDR3 consists of 15 residues. V was shortened by 5 bases and J by 5 bases, with 18 bases between the two germline ends. Per the germline V gene, CDR1 is SGHTA and CDR2 is FQGTGA. The CDR3 DNA reads as TGTGCCAGCAGCCTGGGGCTAGTTAGTCGGGAGACCCAGTACTTC. Translated, it gives CASSLGLVSRETQYF.

The chain uses TRBV2 and TRBJ1-6; TRBD1 is a possible D gene (5 bases). This CDR3 spans 15 amino acids. Trimming pared 3 bases from V and 6 bases from J, leaving 12 bases between. Germline CDR1 and CDR2: SNHLY and FYNNEI. CDR3 loop: CASSDRTTLNSPLHF. As DNA, the CDR3 is TGTGCCAGCAGTGATCGGACAACCCTTAATTCACCCCTCCACTTT.

V usage is TRBV4-3 and J usage is TRBJ1-3; D gene unclear. V was pared by 1 base and J by 8 bases, with 15 bases between. The CDR3 contains 15 residues. CDR1 is LGHNA and CDR2 is YSLEER in the germline V gene. The DNA for the CDR3 is TGCGCCAGCAGCCAAGCTCAGGTTCAGGCGGACACCATATATTTT. Translating gives CASSQAQVQADTIYF.

This clone was seen more than once but under ten times. The chain carries TRBV7-2 and TRBJ2-3; a weak D match, TRBD1 (7 bases). This CDR3 is 15 amino acids long. Germline CDR1 SGHTA, CDR2 FQGNSA. The ends were cut back, 6 bases at V and 0 bases at J, with 13 bases in the middle. In nucleotides, the CDR3 is TGTGCCAGCAGGCGGAGGGGACAGAGCACAGATACGCAGTATTTT. Its translation is CASRRRGQSTDTQYF.

The chain has TRBV5-1 and TRBJ1-2, with 9 positions matching TRBD1. Germline CDR1 reads SGHRS; CDR2 reads YFSETQ. The CDR3 consists of 14 residues. Losses at the gene ends were 3 bases for V and 6 bases for J; bases not matched to a gene: 6. CDR3 in amino acids: CASSSDRGEDGYTF. In DNA form, the CDR3 reads TGCGCCAGCAGCTCGGACAGGGGAGAGGATGGCTACACCTTC.

V is TRBV30 and J is TRBJ1-1; weak D call: TRBD1 (5 bases). The V gene lost 3 bases and the J gene lost 8 bases, with 13 bases spanning the gap. This CDR3 is built from 12 residues. CDR1 is GTSNPN and CDR2 is SVGIG in the germline V gene (reference sequence). CDR3: CAWRDYGGEAFF. The CDR3 bases are TGTGCCTGGAGGGATTACGGGGGGGAAGCTTTCTTT.

The chain links TRBV2 to TRBJ2-3, with D possibly TRBD2 on 7 matching bases. Germline V lookup: CDR1 SNHLY, CDR2 FYNNEI. The CDR3 has 18 residues. V was trimmed by 5 bases and J by 0 bases, leaving 21 bases between them. The CDR3 nucleotides read TGTGCCAGCAGTCGTACCCTAGGAGGGGGGGCCAGCACAGATACGCAGTATTTT. As protein: CASSRTLGGGASTDTQYF.

The V gene is TRBV4-2, the J gene TRBJ1-2, with 7 nucleotides matching TRBD1. J was trimmed by 10 bases and V by 0 bases; bases with no gene match: 11. This CDR3 comprises 15 residues. Germline V gene lookup returns CDR1 LGHNA and CDR2 YNFKEQ. The CDR3 protein is CASSQDYRTGMVYTF. The CDR3 DNA sequence: TGTGCCAGCAGCCAAGATTATCGGACAGGAATGGTCTACACCTTC.

This chain connects TRBV7-2 to TRBJ1-1, with D unresolved. The CDR3 runs 13 residues. The germline gives CDR1 SGHTA, CDR2 FQGNSA. V was cut by 2 bases and J by 0 bases, with 4 bases left in between. CDR3 in amino acids: CASSLQLNTEAFF. The CDR3 DNA sequence: TGTGCCAGCAGCTTACAGCTGAACACTGAAGCTTTCTTT.

The rearrangement joins TRBV4-1 to TRBJ2-5; 12 bases are a match to TRBD2. This CDR3 has 17 amino acids. CDR1 and CDR2 (germline): MGHRA, YSYEKL. Trimming removed 1 base from V and 4 bases from J; junction bases left unmatched: 7. CDR3 loop: CASSQVGLAGFRETQYF. Written as DNA, the CDR3 is TGCGCCAGCAGCCAAGTAGGACTAGCGGGGTTTAGAGAGACCCAGTACTTC.

This rearrangement joins TRBV5-5 to TRBJ2-2; D gene unclear. The germline V gene encodes CDR1 SGHKS and CDR2 YYEKEE (reference sequence). Trimming took off 2 bases at V and 4 bases at J, with 9 bases between the two ends. The CDR3 has 14 amino acids. DNA of the CDR3: TGTGCCAGCAGCTTTGAAGGACCCACCGGGGAGCTGTTTTTT. This gives the protein CASSFEGPTGELFF.

The chain joins TRBV28 to TRBJ1-2; unclear D gene. This CDR3 is 11 amino acids long. Germline V lookup: CDR1 MDHEN, CDR2 SYDVKM. Trimming shortened V by 7 bases and J by 4 bases, and 7 bases separated the two germline ends. The CDR3 loop reads CASNSIYGYTF. CDR3 DNA sequence: TGTGCCAGCAACTCCATCTATGGCTACACCTTC.

The genes are TRBV24-1 and TRBJ2-2, with TRBD2 matching over 9 bases. V gave up 5 bases and J gave up 4 bases; unmatched junction bases: 7. Germline V lookup: CDR1 KGHDR, CDR2 SFDVKD. This CDR3 has 16 amino acids. CDR3 protein: CATSGEAGGLTGELFF. The CDR3 bases are TGTGCCACCAGTGGGGAAGCGGGGGGACTCACCGGGGAGCTGTTTTTT.

The CDR3 DNA is TGTGCCAGCTCACCAAGATCAGGGGATAACACTGAAGCTTTCTTT. The encoded protein is CASSPRSGDNTEAFF. The chain employs TRBV18 and TRBJ1-1, with a tentative D call TRBD1 (6 bases). This CDR3 region has 15 residues. V lost 2 bases, J lost 2 bases, and 12 bases lay in between. The germline gives CDR1 KGHSH, CDR2 LQKENI.

This clone has only a few counts. The chain carries TRBV12-3 or TRBV12-4 and TRBJ1-4; no definite D call. The ends were cut back, 1 base at V and 5 bases at J, with 5 bases in the middle. The CDR3 contains 13 residues. CDR3 loop: CASSLGANEKLFF. The CDR3, as DNA: TGTGCCAGCAGTTTAGGGGCGAATGAAAAACTGTTTTTT.

The chain recombines TRBV5-4 with TRBJ2-3; the D gene is possibly TRBD2 (6 bases). The germline V and J ends were trimmed by 2 bases and 9 bases, with 16 bases remaining between them. This CDR3 region has 14 residues. Germline V gene sequence: CDR1 SGHNT, CDR2 YYREEE (reference sequence). The CDR3 sequence is CASSLSRDFDTQYF. The CDR3 region has the DNA TGTGCCAGCAGCTTATCCCGGGACTTTGACACGCAGTATTTT.

The chain couples TRBV24-1 to TRBJ1-1, with D maybe TRBD1 (5 bases). In germline, CDR1 is KGHDR, CDR2 SFDVKD. The CDR3 totals 13 residues. V lost 7 bases to trimming and J lost 1 base, with 9 bases between them. CDR3 sequence (DNA): TGTGCCACCAGCCAGGGTTCGAACACTGAAGCTTTCTTT. This translates into CATSQGSNTEAFF.

The CDR3, as DNA: TGTGCCAGCAAACCTTTGTATCAGCCCCAGCATTTT. It codes for CASKPLYQPQHF. V usage is TRBV27 and J usage is TRBJ1-5; D is unresolved. The V and J ends lost 7 bases and 5 bases respectively, with 9 bases between them. The CDR3 is 12 amino acids. Germline-derived CDR1 and CDR2 are MNHEY and SMNVEV (reference sequence).

The chain carries TRBV6-2 or TRBV6-3 and TRBJ1-5; 7 positions agree with TRBD1. Per the germline V gene, CDR1 is MNHEY and CDR2 is SVGEGT. V lost 4 bases, J lost 2 bases, and 5 bases stayed unmatched. This CDR3 contains 15 residues. CDR3 amino acids: CASSFLGQGNQPQHF. DNA of the CDR3: TGTGCCAGCAGTTTTCTCGGACAGGGCAATCAGCCCCAGCATTTT.

The chain is built from TRBV7-8 and TRBJ1-2; 9 nucleotides match TRBD1. V gave up 6 bases and J gave up 4 bases; unmatched junction bases: 12. This CDR3 spans 16 amino acids. CDR1 and CDR2 (germline): SGHVS, FQNEAQ. The CDR3 protein is CASRRNRDRVGYGYTF. CDR3 DNA: TGTGCCAGCAGGCGTAACCGGGACAGGGTGGGCTATGGCTACACCTTC.

This clone was observed a single time. This sequence joins TRBV4-1 and TRBJ2-3; 7 bases are a match to TRBD2. V trimming: 3 bases; J trimming: 4 bases; junction bases outside the gene matches: 10. The germline gives CDR1 MGHRA, CDR2 YSYEKL. There are 16 residues in the CDR3. CDR3 coding DNA: TGCGCCAGCAGCCAGGGGGACCGGCGGGAGTCAGATACGCAGTATTTT. Protein: CASSQGDRRESDTQYF.

The chain links TRBV6-5 to TRBJ2-2, with 7 nucleotides matching TRBD2. The CDR3 length is 16 residues. CDR1 and CDR2 from the germline V gene are MNHEY and SVGAGI. V was pared by 3 bases and J by 5 bases, with 9 bases of the junction left unmatched. CDR3 coding DNA: TGTGCCAGCAGTTATGGGGTCGGGAGGTTGACCGGGGAGCTGTTTTTT. Amino acids: CASSYGVGRLTGELFF.

The rearrangement links TRBV7-9 to TRBJ2-2; no clear D. CDR1 and CDR2 from the germline V gene are SEHNR and FQNEAQ (reference sequence). V lost 4 bases, J lost 7 bases, and 13 bases lay in between. CDR3 size: 14 residues. In DNA form, the CDR3 reads TGTGCCAGCAGCTCGGCCAGGTTGAGCGGGGAGCTGTTTTTT. Protein sequence: CASSSARLSGELFF.